These 29 T cell receptor beta chains were sequenced from one sample in a study of blood T cell repertoires in COVID-19. Method: immunoSEQ multiplex PCR; TCRdb's copy keeps in-frame clones and lacks some. This sample has a few hundred thousand clones, with about 87% found just once. Material for sequencing was PBMCs or T cells enriched from blood (not recorded which). The source of these receptors is a woman aged 50 to 60 who had recovered from COVID-19.

The chain has TRBV19 and TRBJ1-1; D is possibly TRBD1 (5 bases). CDR3 length: 13 amino acids. Looked up from germline, CDR1 is LNHDA and CDR2 is SQIVND (reference sequence). Trimming shortened V by 7 bases and J by 6 bases, and 15 bases separated the two germline ends. The chain's CDR3 is CASILGAGSEAFF. The DNA for the CDR3 is TGTGCCAGTATCCTTGGGGCAGGCTCTGAAGCTTTCTTT.

CDR3 coding DNA: TGTGCCACCAGTCACCAGGGACAGGGAAGGCAGACCCAGTACTTC. Protein: CATSHQGQGRQTQYF. V is TRBV24-1 and J is TRBJ2-5; 9 bases agree with TRBD1. V shed 6 bases, J shed 6 bases, and the junction held 10 bases outside the gene matches. CDR3 length: 15 residues. Germline assignment: CDR1 KGHDR and CDR2 SFDVKD.

V is TRBV7-6 and J is TRBJ2-1, with 9 bases that match TRBD1. V shed 5 bases, J shed 6 bases, and the junction held 8 bases outside the gene matches. This CDR3 has 15 amino acids. Germline V gene sequence: CDR1 SGHVS, CDR2 FNYEAQ. In DNA form, the CDR3 reads TGTGCCAGCAGCGCCTCCGGGACAGGGTTCAATGAGCAGTTCTTC. Protein sequence: CASSASGTGFNEQFF.

The V call is TRBV28, the J call TRBJ1-5, with a tentative D call TRBD1 (6 bases). Germline V gene sequence: CDR1 MDHEN, CDR2 SYDVKM. Trimming stripped 4 bases from V and 1 base from J, with 20 bases between. The CDR3 consists of 18 residues. CDR3 nucleotide sequence: TGTGCCAGCAGTTCCGCAATCGGGGGGCGAAGAAGCAATCAGCCCCAGCATTTT. This translates into CASSSAIGGRRSNQPQHF.

The CDR3 spells CASREFGSGNTIYF. DNA of the CDR3: TGTGCCAGCAGGGAGTTTGGCTCTGGAAACACCATATATTTT. The chain recombines TRBV2 with TRBJ1-3; D gene ambiguous. Trimming pared 6 bases from V and 0 bases from J, leaving 9 bases between. CDR3 length: 14 residues. CDR1 SNHLY and CDR2 FYNNEI come from the germline V gene.

The gene calls are TRBV11-2 and TRBJ2-3; 8 nucleotides line up with TRBD2. The germline CDR1 and CDR2 sequences are SGHAT and FQNNGV. This CDR3 is built from 17 residues. Germline trimming cut 1 base from V and 7 bases from J; bases unmatched to any gene: 13. CDR3 nucleotide sequence: TGTGCCAGCAGCTTAGTGGTGCGGGGGGCCACCCCTAATACGCAGTATTTT. Translation gives CASSLVVRGATPNTQYF.

CDR3 coding DNA: TGTGCCAGCAGCGCCAGCGAAGTAGATACGCAGTATTTT. Translated: CASSASEVDTQYF. The rearrangement links TRBV9 to TRBJ2-3; D unclear. Between the trimmed V and J ends, which lost 3 bases and 5 bases, there was a span of 10 bases. Germline loops: CDR1 SGDLS, CDR2 YYNGEE. This CDR3 contains 13 residues.

The chain has TRBV6-5 and TRBJ2-4; D might be TRBD1 (5 bases). Germline CDR1 MNHEY, CDR2 SVGAGI. The V and J ends lost 1 base and 5 bases respectively, with 15 bases between them. The CDR3 is made up of 16 amino acids. The CDR3 reads CASSYFRSGKQNIQYF. The DNA of the CDR3 is TGTGCCAGCAGTTACTTCAGGTCAGGGAAGCAAAACATTCAGTACTTC.

The count of this clone is one. This chain uses TRBV29-1 with TRBJ1-4; D not certain. V lost 6 bases and J 8 bases, leaving 13 bases between the germline ends. Germline V gene sequence: CDR1 SQVTM, CDR2 ANQGSEA. The CDR3 spans 12 residues. The chain's CDR3 is CSVERGQEKLFF. As DNA, the CDR3 is TGCAGCGTAGAAAGAGGGCAGGAAAAACTGTTTTTT.

The gene calls are TRBV28 and TRBJ2-1; D remains unclear. Between the trimmed V and J ends, which lost 5 bases and 0 bases, there was a span of 8 bases. CDR1 is MDHEN and CDR2 is SYDVKM in the germline V gene. The CDR3 sequence is 14 residues long. DNA for the CDR3: TGTGCCAGCAGTGACTTGAGCTCCTACAATGAGCAGTTCTTC. Residues: CASSDLSSYNEQFF. The full variable domain, with the rest looked up from reference TRBV28 and TRBJ2-1, is DVKVTQSSRYLVKRTGEKVFLECVQDMDHENMFWYRQDPGLGLRLIYFSYDVKMKEKGDIPEGYSVSREKKERFSLILESASTNQTSMYLCASSDLSSYNEQFFGPGTRLTVL.

The chain couples TRBV3-1 (or the pseudogene TRBV3-2) to TRBJ2-3; D is possibly TRBD2 (5 bases). Germline CDR1 LGHDT, CDR2 YNNKEL (reference sequence). V dropped 0 bases and J dropped 3 bases, with 7 bases sitting between them. This CDR3 is built from 14 residues. CDR3 nucleotide sequence: TGTGCCAGCAGCCAAGACGTAGCGACAGATACGCAGTATTTT. It specifies CASSQDVATDTQYF.

The chain couples TRBV24-1 to TRBJ2-1, with 7 nucleotides matching TRBD2. V was pared by 9 bases and J by 4 bases, with 5 bases of the junction left unmatched. This CDR3 has 13 amino acids. The germline V gene encodes CDR1 KGHDR and CDR2 SFDVKD. The CDR3 here is CATGGTTYNEQFF. The CDR3 DNA sequence: TGTGCCACCGGGGGGACTACTTACAATGAGCAGTTCTTC.

The chain carries TRBV29-1 and TRBJ2-5; 9 bases are shared with TRBD1. Germline assignment: CDR1 SQVTM and CDR2 ANQGSEA. The CDR3 totals 13 residues. V lost 5 bases to trimming and J lost 4 bases; unmatched junction nucleotides: 5. The CDR3 coding sequence is TGCAGCGTTCGACAGGGGGGCGGAGAGACCCAGTACTTC. Protein product: CSVRQGGGETQYF.

This clone appeared a few times. This chain joins TRBV6-2 or TRBV6-3 and TRBJ1-6; no clear D gene. The CDR3 is 16 residues long. V was shortened by 2 bases and J by 5 bases, with 13 bases between the two germline ends. The germline gives CDR1 MNHEY, CDR2 SVGEGT. The chain's CDR3 is CASSYIPVVDNSPLHF. The CDR3 bases are TGTGCCAGCAGTTACATACCAGTCGTGGATAATTCACCCCTCCACTTT.

A single count supports this clone. V is TRBV4-3 and J is TRBJ2-3, with 7 positions matching TRBD2. J lost 1 base, V lost 0 bases, and 7 bases had no gene match. Germline CDR1 is LGHNA and CDR2 is YSLEER. CDR3 length: 17 amino acids. CDR3 bases: TGCGCCAGCAGCCAAGATCGGGGGGAGTGGCGCACAGATACGCAGTATTTT. It is translated as CASSQDRGEWRTDTQYF.

This clone was seen only once. The chain couples TRBV28 to TRBJ1-1; D is perhaps TRBD1 (6 bases). Trimming took 7 bases from V and 2 from J, leaving 14 bases between them. This CDR3 is 14 amino acids long. CDR1 is MDHEN and CDR2 is SYDVKM in the germline V gene. CDR3 sequence reads: CASKPQGYNTEAFF. In nucleotides, the CDR3 is TGTGCCAGCAAGCCCCAGGGGTACAACACTGAAGCTTTCTTT. The full variable domain, its missing parts supplied by reference TRBV28 and TRBJ1-1, is DVKVTQSSRYLVKRTGEKVFLECVQDMDHENMFWYRQDPGLGLRLIYFSYDVKMKEKGDIPEGYSVSREKKERFSLILESASTNQTSMYLCASKPQGYNTEAFFGQGTRLTVV.

V is TRBV2 and J is TRBJ2-3; tentative D call: TRBD2 (5 bases). Between the trimmed V and J ends, which lost 7 bases and 2 bases, there was a span of 16 bases. CDR3 length: 15 amino acids. Germline CDR1 SNHLY, CDR2 FYNNEI. CDR3 DNA sequence: TGTGCCAGCATCCGGGATAGCCTGACCACAGATACGCAGTATTTT. Its translation: CASIRDSLTTDTQYF. Supplemented by reference TRBV2 and TRBJ2-3, the full variable domain reads EPEVTQTPSHQVTQMGQEVILRCVPISNHLYFYWYRQILGQKVEFLVSFYNNEISEKSEIFDDQFSVERPDGSNFTLKIRSTKLEDSAMYFCASIRDSLTTDTQYFGPGTRLTVL.

V is TRBV2 and J is TRBJ1-2, with D tentatively TRBD1 (5 bases). Per the germline V gene, CDR1 is SNHLY and CDR2 is FYNNEI. Trimming took off 0 bases at V and 4 bases at J, with 12 bases between the two ends. CDR3 length equals 15 residues. The DNA for the CDR3 is TGTGCCAGCAGTGAAGCGCGGGGGGGATTCTATGGCTACACCTTC. Translation gives CASSEARGGFYGYTF.

The chain has TRBV7-2 and TRBJ1-1; 7 bases line up with TRBD1. J was trimmed by 6 bases and V by 4 bases; bases with no gene match: 14. The CDR3 covers 16 residues. Germline CDR1 and CDR2: SGHTA and FQGNSA. The CDR3 DNA sequence: TGTGCCAGCAGCTCACAACGGACGGTCAGGGGGGCTGAAGCTTTCTTT. Translating it yields CASSSQRTVRGAEAFF.

The CDR3 region has the DNA TGTGCCAGCAGTTTACAGGGGGATCAGCCCCAGCATTTT. This codes for CASSLQGDQPQHF. The chain carries TRBV7-3 and TRBJ1-5; 8 bases map to TRBD1. V was clipped by 6 bases and J by 5 bases; unmatched bases: 3. The CDR3 consists of 13 residues. Germline-derived CDR1 and CDR2 are SGHTA and FQGTGA.

This clone was counted a single time. The gene calls are TRBV10-3 and TRBJ2-7; 12 bases are shared with TRBD2. CDR1 and CDR2 from the germline V gene are ENHRY and SYGVKD. The CDR3 is made up of 15 amino acids. With V trimmed by 4 bases and J by 7 bases, 8 bases remained unmatched. The CDR3 sequence: CAISGTSGAMGEQYF. CDR3 bases: TGTGCCATCAGTGGGACTAGCGGGGCCATGGGGGAGCAGTACTTC.

There are a few counts of this clone. V is TRBV24-1 and J is TRBJ2-3; possibly TRBD2 for D (5 bases). The V end lost 4 bases, the J end lost 1 base, and 17 bases lay between the germline ends. The CDR3 is 17 residues long. The V gene's germline CDR1 is KGHDR and CDR2 SFDVKD. CDR3 amino acids: CATSDRTGVVGTDTQYF. The CDR3 nucleotides are TGTGCCACCAGTGACAGGACTGGGGTTGTAGGCACAGATACGCAGTATTTT.

The chain employs TRBV27 and TRBJ2-7; tentatively, D is TRBD1 (5 bases). This CDR3 spans 13 amino acids. The V end was cut by 0 bases, the J end by 6 bases, with 9 bases between. Germline lookup yields CDR1 MNHEY and CDR2 SMNVEV (reference sequence). Here the CDR3 DNA reads TGTGCCAGCAGTTTATCGGACATAACCGAGCAGTACTTC. Its protein is CASSLSDITEQYF.

The CDR3 spells CASSYQGTTYHEQYF. The CDR3 DNA sequence: TGTGCCAGCAGTTACCAGGGGACTACCTACCACGAGCAGTACTTC. The chain is built from TRBV6-5 and TRBJ2-7, with a tentative D call TRBD2 (7 bases). CDR3 length: 15 amino acids. Trimming cost V 2 bases and J 5 bases, with 16 bases left between them. Germline V gives CDR1 MNHEY, CDR2 SVGAGI.

The chain uses TRBV29-1 and TRBJ1-1; D is unresolved. Germline CDR1 is SQVTM and CDR2 is ANQGSEA. The CDR3 covers 12 residues. V was shortened by 5 bases and J by 1 base, with 8 bases between the two germline ends. The CDR3: CSVSGSNTEAFF. The CDR3 nucleotides read TGCAGCGTTTCGGGGTCGAACACTGAAGCTTTCTTT. The entire variable domain, with the rest obtained from reference TRBV29-1 and TRBJ1-1, is as follows: SAVISQKPSRDICQRGTSLTIQCQVDSQVTMMFWYRQQPGQSLTLIATANQGSEATYESGFVIDKFPISRPNLTFSTLTVSNMSPEDSSIYLCSVSGSNTEAFFGQGTRLTVV.

The gene calls are TRBV9 and TRBJ2-4; 11 bases line up with TRBD1. The germline CDR1 and CDR2 sequences are SGDLS and YYNGEE. This CDR3 is built from 15 residues. V was clipped by 5 bases and J by 2 bases; unmatched bases: 3. CDR3 loop: CASSGQGASKNIQYF. Here the CDR3 DNA reads TGTGCCAGCAGTGGACAGGGGGCGTCCAAAAACATTCAGTACTTC.

The rearrangement joins TRBV7-9 to TRBJ2-1, with D maybe TRBD1 (5 bases). The CDR3 is 14 residues long. Germline CDR1 reads SEHNR; CDR2 reads FQNEAQ (reference sequence). Deletions cut 5 bases from V and 13 bases from J, with 21 bases between. The CDR3 DNA sequence: TGTGCCAGCAGCAAACAACAGGCCGACTTAATACAGTTCTTC. Translating gives CASSKQQADLIQFF. Using reference TRBV7-9 and TRBJ2-1 for the parts outside the CDR3, the full variable domain is DTGVSQNPRHKITKRGQNVTFRCDPISEHNRLYWYRQTLGQGPEFLTYFQNEAQLEKSRLLSDRFSAERPKGSFSTLEIQRTEQGDSAMYLCASSKQQADLIQFFGPGTRLTVL.

The V call is TRBV23-1, the J call TRBJ2-3, with TRBD2 identical over 10 bases. TRBV23-1 is assigned to the ORF class and has an uncertain function. The ends lost 5 bases at V and 0 bases at J; junction bases unmatched: 5. The CDR3 covers 16 residues. The chain's CDR3 is CASSEWTSGSTDTQYF. The CDR3 nucleotides are TGCGCCAGCAGTGAATGGACTAGCGGAAGCACAGATACGCAGTATTTT.

The chain has TRBV28 and TRBJ1-2; the D gene is possibly TRBD1 (5 bases). Germline V gives CDR1 MDHEN, CDR2 SYDVKM. The CDR3 is made up of 13 amino acids. The V end was cut by 7 bases, the J end by 4 bases, with 13 bases between. CDR3: CASKAGLGYGYTF. The DNA of the CDR3 is TGTGCCAGCAAGGCGGGGCTGGGCTATGGCTACACCTTC.